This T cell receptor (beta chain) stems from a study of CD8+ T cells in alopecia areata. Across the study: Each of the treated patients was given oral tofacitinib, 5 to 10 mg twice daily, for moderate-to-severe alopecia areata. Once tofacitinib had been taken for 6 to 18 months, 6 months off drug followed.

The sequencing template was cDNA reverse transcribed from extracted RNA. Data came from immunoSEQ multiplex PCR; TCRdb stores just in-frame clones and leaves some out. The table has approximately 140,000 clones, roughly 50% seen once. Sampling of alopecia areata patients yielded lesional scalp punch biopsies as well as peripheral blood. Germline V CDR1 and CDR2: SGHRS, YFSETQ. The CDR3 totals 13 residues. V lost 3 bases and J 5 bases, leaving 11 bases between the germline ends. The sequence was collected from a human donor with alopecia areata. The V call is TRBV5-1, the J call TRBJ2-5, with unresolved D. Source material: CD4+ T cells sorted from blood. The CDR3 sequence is CASSSAVLETQYF. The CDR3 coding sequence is TGCGCCAGCAGCTCCGCGGTTTTGGAGACCCAGTACTTC.